Below, one TCR beta chain is given with its context. Its antigen is not known. This record belongs to a study of T cell repertoires in cytomegalovirus infection. Study-level points and caveats: Summed frequency of shared TCR beta families picked out CMV carriers who also had the relevant HLA.

TCRdb re-analysed the reads in MiXCR, keeping a single row per CDR3 protein. Counted here are over 450,000 distinct CDR3 sequences, 10% to 12% occurring once; the ten biggest clones make up roughly 10%. CDR1 SNHLY and CDR2 FYNNEI come from the germline V gene. This CDR3 has 16 amino acids. The junction had 4 bases not matched to a gene; V was cut back by 1 base and J by 0 bases. This sequence joins TRBV2 and TRBJ2-3; 7 bases match TRBD1. This clonotype originated in a human donor in good health (CMV status not recorded). Some clones in this sample may be carry-over from other donors' samples. Source material: PBMCs. The CDR3 DNA sequence: TGTGCCAGCAGTGAAGGGACAGGTACTAGCACAGATACGCAGTATTTT. Translating it yields CASSEGTGTSTDTQYF.